Below, 25 T cell receptor beta chains from the same sample are listed, as sequenced in a study of spatial heterogeneity in lung cancer. TCRdb re-derived calls from the 5' RACE reads in MiXCR, one entry per CDR3 protein. The data contain about 22,000 distinct CDR3 sequences, 4.5% to 5% of them singletons. This sample's time point: sample taken at primary tumor resection. Whole RNA was taken from tumor, nontumor lung or frozen PBMC; it was then sequenced unsorted. This specimen consisted of PBMCs, obtained at surgery. The receptor set was obtained from a male donor with early-stage non-small cell lung cancer.

This clonotype was seen many times. The chain combines TRBV5-1 with TRBJ1-5; D is uncertain. This CDR3 is 15 amino acids long. Germline loops: CDR1 SGHRS, CDR2 YFSETQ. The V end was cut by 0 bases, the J end by 5 bases, with 12 bases between. The CDR3 reads CASSLGAAEDQPQHF. The CDR3 DNA reads as TGCGCCAGCAGCTTGGGTGCCGCCGAGGATCAGCCCCAGCATTTT.

By sample fraction, this clonotype is medium-sized. The rearrangement joins TRBV2 to TRBJ1-5; unclear D gene. The V gene's germline CDR1 is SNHLY and CDR2 FYNNEI. The CDR3 consists of 13 residues. V was clipped by 6 bases and J by 3 bases, with 9 bases between them. CDR3 sequence: CASSPQNNQPQHF. The CDR3 DNA sequence: TGTGCCAGCAGCCCCCAGAACAATCAGCCCCAGCATTTT.

This clonotype was seen at least ten times. This chain connects TRBV18 to TRBJ1-3; 7 bases line up with TRBD1. The CDR3 consists of 15 residues. Germline CDR1 KGHSH, CDR2 LQKENI. V was pared by 0 bases and J by 2 bases, with 1 base of the junction left unmatched. The CDR3 protein is CASSPPDRAGNTIYF. The CDR3 coding sequence is TGTGCCAGCTCACCACCCGACAGGGCTGGAAACACCATATATTTT. Based on the CDR3 plus reference TRBV18 and TRBJ1-3, the full variable domain is NAGVMQNPRHLVRRRGQEARLRCSPMKGHSHVYWYRQLPEEGLKFMVYLQKENIIDESGMPKERFSAEFPKEGPSILRIQQVVRGDSAAYFCASSPPDRAGNTIYFGEGSWLTVV.

By share of the sample, this clonotype is medium-sized. The chain has TRBV28 and TRBJ2-7; no clear D. Trimming shortened V by 4 bases and J by 5 bases, and 9 bases separated the two germline ends. In germline, CDR1 is MDHEN, CDR2 SYDVKM. The CDR3 is 12 amino acids. CDR3 bases: TGTGCCAGCAGTTCCAGTTTCCACGAGCAGTACTTC. It codes for CASSSSFHEQYF.

Many counts were recorded for this clonotype. The J gene is TRBJ2-7, the V gene TRBV12-3 or TRBV12-4; D might be TRBD2 (6 bases). V was clipped by 6 bases and J by 11 bases, with 17 bases between them. The CDR3 covers 12 residues. CDR3: CASRMNRGTEYF. In nucleotides, the CDR3 is TGTGCCAGCAGGATGAATCGCGGGACGGAGTACTTC.

This clonotype is medium-sized within its sample. The genes are TRBV7-2 and TRBJ2-1, with D uncertain. V lost 2 bases and J lost 9, with 8 bases in between. CDR1 and CDR2 from the germline V gene are SGHTA and FQGNSA. The CDR3 consists of 12 residues. The CDR3 nucleotides are TGTGCCAGCAGCTTAAGCCCCACTGAGCAGTTCTTC. Translated, it gives CASSLSPTEQFF.

The V call is TRBV6-2 or TRBV6-3, the J call TRBJ1-2, with TRBD1 matching over 9 bases. V shed 6 bases, J shed 4 bases, and the junction held 0 bases outside the gene matches. Germline CDR1 and CDR2: MNHEY and SVGEGT. CDR3 size: 12 residues. DNA for the CDR3: TGTGCCAGCAGGACAGGGGGCTATGGCTACACCTTC. The encoded protein is CASRTGGYGYTF.

This clonotype is medium-sized in the sample. The chain joins TRBV11-2 to TRBJ2-7; 14 bases align to TRBD2. The CDR3 sequence is 17 residues long. V lost 5 bases and J lost 0; bases outside the gene matches: 6. From germline, CDR1 is SGHAT and CDR2 FQNNGV. CDR3 nucleotides: TGTGCCAGCAGCCTGGGACTAGCGGGGGCAAGCTCCTACGAGCAGTACTTC. Encoded protein: CASSLGLAGASSYEQYF.

Many counts were recorded for this clonotype. The chain joins TRBV12-3 or TRBV12-4 to TRBJ1-1; unclear D gene. The length of the CDR3 is 14 residues. Trimming took 7 bases from V and 1 from J, leaving 13 bases between them. The CDR3 sequence: CASTPRAENTEAFF. The CDR3 coding sequence is TGTGCCAGCACCCCAAGGGCCGAGAACACTGAAGCTTTCTTT.

The CDR3: CASSARGDMINEKLFF. In DNA, the CDR3 is TGTGCCAGCAGCGCAAGGGGAGACATGATTAATGAAAAACTGTTTTTT. This chain links TRBV9 with TRBJ1-4; weak D call: TRBD1 (5 bases). The germline V gene encodes CDR1 SGDLS and CDR2 YYNGEE. This CDR3 comprises 16 residues. Trimming removed 3 bases from V and 4 bases from J, with 16 bases in between.

The gene calls are TRBV4-3 and TRBJ2-7, with 7 bases that match TRBD1. Germline V gene lookup returns CDR1 LGHNA and CDR2 YSLEER. Trimming cost V 4 bases and J 2 bases; bases outside gene matches: 8. The CDR3 consists of 15 residues. CDR3: CASSLSTGPTYEQYF. The DNA for the CDR3 is TGCGCCAGCAGCCTATCGACAGGGCCTACCTACGAGCAGTACTTC.

This clonotype was found a few times. The CDR3 protein is CASSFREYEQYF. CDR3 DNA: TGTGCCAGCAGTTTTCGGGAATACGAGCAGTACTTC. The gene calls are TRBV12-3 or TRBV12-4 and TRBJ2-7, with D perhaps matching TRBD2 (5 bases). The V end lost 3 bases, the J end lost 4 bases, and 7 bases lay between the germline ends. This CDR3 is 12 amino acids long.

This clonotype was counted many times. This chain joins TRBV14 and TRBJ1-1, with a weak D call TRBD1 (5 bases). The V gene lost 1 base and the J gene lost 0 bases, with 6 bases spanning the gap. The germline CDR1 and CDR2 sequences are SGHDN and FVKESK. The CDR3 runs 14 residues. CDR3 protein: CASSQAGMNTEAFF. CDR3 DNA sequence: TGTGCCAGCAGCCAAGCAGGGATGAACACTGAAGCTTTCTTT. The full variable domain, its missing parts supplied by reference TRBV14 and TRBJ1-1, is EAGVTQFPSHSVIEKGQTVTLRCDPISGHDNLYWYRRVMGKEIKFLLHFVKESKQDESGMPNNRFLAERTGGTYSTLKVQPAELEDSGVYFCASSQAGMNTEAFFGQGTRLTVV.

There are many counts of this clonotype. This sequence joins TRBV20-1 and TRBJ2-1, with D maybe TRBD1 (6 bases). V dropped 1 base and J dropped 3 bases, with 13 bases sitting between them. In germline, CDR1 is DFQATT, CDR2 SNEGSKA (reference sequence). This CDR3 spans 15 amino acids. The CDR3 DNA sequence: TGCAGTGCTAGAGCCCCGCAGGGGAGCTACAATGAGCAGTTCTTC. The encoded protein is CSARAPQGSYNEQFF.

This clonotype was detected a few times. CDR3 amino acids: CATSRQAWNQPQHF. In DNA form, the CDR3 reads TGTGCCACCAGCCGACAGGCCTGGAATCAGCCCCAGCATTTT. This chain joins TRBV15 and TRBJ1-5; weak D call: TRBD1 (6 bases). Germline V lookup: CDR1 LNHNV, CDR2 YYDKDF (reference sequence). This CDR3 has 14 residues. The V gene lost 5 bases and the J gene lost 4 bases, with 12 bases spanning the gap. The variable domain in full, completed from reference TRBV15 and TRBJ1-5, reads DAMVIQNPRYQVTQFGKPVTLSCSQTLNHNVMYWYQQKSSQAPKLLFHYYDKDFNNEADTPDNFQSRRPNTSFCFLDIRSPGLGDTAMYLCATSRQAWNQPQHFGDGTRLSIL.

This chain links TRBV20-1 with TRBJ1-2, with D hard to call. The germline V and J ends were trimmed by 4 bases and 0 bases, with 15 bases remaining between them. The CDR3 runs 15 residues. The germline gives CDR1 DFQATT, CDR2 SNEGSKA (reference sequence). This CDR3 is CSATRTDSANYGYTF. CDR3 nucleotide sequence: TGCAGTGCTACAAGGACCGACTCAGCTAACTATGGCTACACCTTC.

The V and J genes are TRBV2 and TRBJ1-1; 9 nucleotides match TRBD1. CDR3 length: 14 residues. V lost 10 bases, J lost 0 bases, and 6 bases stayed unmatched. In germline, CDR1 is SNHLY, CDR2 FYNNEI. DNA for the CDR3: TGTGCCACCTTTCGGACAGGGGTGAACACTGAAGCTTTCTTT. Protein: CATFRTGVNTEAFF.

The chain is built from TRBV11-2 and TRBJ2-1; possibly TRBD1 or TRBD2 for D (5 bases each). Germline V gene data show CDR1 as SGHAT and CDR2 as FQNNGV. The V end lost 3 bases, the J end lost 6 bases, and 15 bases lay between the germline ends. The CDR3 consists of 15 residues. In DNA, the CDR3 is TGTGCCAGCAGCTTTGAGGGGTCACGTAGCAATGAGCAGTTCTTC. Protein product: CASSFEGSRSNEQFF. The variable domain in full, completed from reference TRBV11-2 and TRBJ2-1, reads EAGVAQSPRYKIIEKRQSVAFWCNPISGHATLYWYQQILGQGPKLLIQFQNNGVVDDSQLPKDRFSAERLKGVDSTLKIQPAKLEDSAVYLCASSFEGSRSNEQFFGPGTRLTVL.

Ten or more counts support this clonotype. The chain recombines TRBV7-2 with TRBJ2-3; D is possibly TRBD1 or TRBD2 (7 bases each). V lost 2 bases and J lost 6, with 27 bases in between. The CDR3 totals 19 residues. Germline values: CDR1 SGHTA, CDR2 FQGNSA. CDR3 sequence reads: CASSLKGQSGTRLRDTQYF. CDR3 bases: TGTGCCAGCAGCTTAAAGGGACAGAGCGGGACGAGGCTTAGGGATACGCAGTATTTT.

This clonotype has a count of ten or more. The J gene is TRBJ2-3, the V gene TRBV18; 7 bases fit TRBD1. Germline V gene lookup returns CDR1 KGHSH and CDR2 LQKENI. Losses at the gene ends were 0 bases for V and 3 bases for J; bases not matched to a gene: 6. This CDR3 is built from 16 residues. DNA of the CDR3: TGTGCCAGCTCACCACCGCAGGGGGTCGTGACAGATACGCAGTATTTT. Its translation: CASSPPQGVVTDTQYF.

This clonotype has at least ten counts. The chain has TRBV5-1 and TRBJ2-7; D might be TRBD2 (6 bases). Per germline, CDR1 SGHRS and CDR2 YFSETQ. V lost 0 bases and J lost 6, with 10 bases in between. The CDR3 has 13 amino acids. CDR3 DNA: TGCGCCAGCAGCTTGGGAGAGGGAGGCGAGCAGTACTTC. Encoded protein: CASSLGEGGEQYF.

This clonotype was found many times. The genes are TRBV4-2 and TRBJ1-6; D remains ambiguous. Germline V gives CDR1 LGHNA, CDR2 YNFKEQ. This CDR3 is 15 amino acids long. Trimming took 2 bases from V and 5 from J, leaving 10 bases between them. The CDR3 region has the DNA TGTGCCAGCAGCCAACTAATACGGAATAATTCACCCCTCCACTTT. Encoded protein: CASSQLIRNNSPLHF.

CDR3 residues: CRVGTDLWNTEAFF. Written as DNA, the CDR3 is TGCAGAGTCGGGACCGACCTTTGGAACACTGAAGCTTTCTTT. This chain uses TRBV20-1 with TRBJ1-1; D is possibly TRBD1 (5 bases). Germline CDR1 and CDR2: DFQATT and SNEGSKA (reference sequence). The length of the CDR3 is 14 residues.

This clonotype was recorded many times. This chain connects TRBV9 to TRBJ1-2, with D unresolved. CDR3 length: 15 residues. Germline CDR1 SGDLS, CDR2 YYNGEE. The V and J ends lost 4 bases and 8 bases respectively, with 21 bases between them. The chain's CDR3 is CASSPRTEYAEGYTF. CDR3 DNA: TGTGCCAGCAGCCCACGGACCGAATATGCGGAAGGCTACACCTTC.

This clonotype is categorized as medium-sized. The V and J genes are TRBV29-1 and TRBJ1-4; no clear D. Germline V gives CDR1 SQVTM, CDR2 ANQGSEA. The CDR3 has 12 amino acids. V was trimmed by 5 bases and J by 0 bases, leaving 4 bases between them. CDR3 in amino acids: CSVTATNEKLFF. CDR3 nucleotide sequence: TGCAGCGTTACAGCAACTAATGAAAAACTGTTTTTT.